The 28 T cell receptor beta chains presented below share a single source sample, sequenced in a study of T cell responses to AZD1222 COVID-19 vaccine. Only in-frame clones appear in the TCRdb table, and some are missing; sequencing was by immunoSEQ multiplex PCR. The sample has fewer than 200,000 clones; roughly 89% are singletons. The sequences come from peripheral blood, collected 28 days after the second AZD1222 dose. These receptors all come from an adult who received the AZD1222 COVID-19 vaccine.

The V call is TRBV5-1, the J call TRBJ2-7, with TRBD1 matching over 8 bases. V lost 4 bases, J lost 2 bases, and 8 bases stayed unmatched. This CDR3 has 15 residues. Germline CDR1 reads SGHRS; CDR2 reads YFSETQ. CDR3 protein: CASSDPTGAPYEQYF. CDR3 DNA: TGCGCCAGCAGCGACCCGACAGGGGCTCCCTACGAGCAGTACTTC.

The rearrangement links TRBV19 to TRBJ2-1; 8 positions agree with TRBD2. V lost 9 bases, J lost 6 bases, and 7 bases stayed unmatched. Germline V CDR1 and CDR2: LNHDA, SQIVND (reference sequence). This CDR3 is 13 amino acids long. This CDR3 reads CASRGGRLNEQFF. DNA for the CDR3: TGTGCCAGCCGGGGGGGGCGCCTCAATGAGCAGTTCTTC.

The chain joins TRBV7-9 to TRBJ1-1, with D possibly being TRBD1 (5 bases). The CDR3 has 16 residues. Trimming pared 6 bases from V and 7 bases from J, leaving 24 bases between. Germline values: CDR1 SEHNR, CDR2 FQNEAQ (reference sequence). The DNA for the CDR3 is TGTGCCAGCAGTCCGGCGACAGCGCCGTTTGTGAGTGAAGCTTTCTTT. It yields the protein CASSPATAPFVSEAFF.

This chain connects TRBV19 to TRBJ1-1; possibly TRBD1 for D (5 bases). This CDR3 is built from 13 residues. V gave up 8 bases and J gave up 1 base, with 11 bases separating them. Germline V CDR1 and CDR2: LNHDA, SQIVND (reference sequence). This CDR3 reads CASDQGSNTEAFF. DNA for the CDR3: TGTGCCAGTGACCAGGGTTCGAACACTGAAGCTTTCTTT.

The chain has TRBV6-5 and TRBJ1-6; 8 positions agree with TRBD1. The CDR3 covers 15 residues. Germline V gene sequence: CDR1 MNHEY, CDR2 SVGAGI. J gave up 4 bases and V 6 bases, and 5 bases lay outside the gene matches. This CDR3 reads CASRRDRGYNSPLHF. The CDR3 bases are TGTGCCAGCAGGCGCGACAGGGGTTATAATTCACCCCTCCACTTT.

The rearrangement joins TRBV24-1 to TRBJ2-3; D is uncertain. The CDR3 sequence is 14 residues long. Germline V lookup: CDR1 KGHDR, CDR2 SFDVKD. Trimming cost V 3 bases and J 5 bases, with 11 bases left between them. The CDR3 nucleotides are TGTGCCACCAGTGATACGACCAGAGGAGATACGCAGTATTTT. This sequence encodes CATSDTTRGDTQYF.

V and J are TRBV7-6 and TRBJ1-1; D remains unclear. Looked up from germline, CDR1 is SGHVS and CDR2 is FNYEAQ. The CDR3 contains 13 residues. V lost 2 bases to trimming and J lost 5 bases, with 9 bases between them. CDR3: CASSLSSSTEAFF. CDR3 sequence (DNA): TGTGCCAGCAGCTTATCTTCCTCAACTGAAGCTTTCTTT.

CDR3 in amino acids: CASSVSGSGNTIYF. The CDR3 coding sequence is TGTGCCAGCAGCGTATCAGGCTCTGGAAACACCATATATTTT. This chain joins TRBV9 and TRBJ1-3; D is unresolved. V was trimmed by 1 base and J by 0 bases, leaving 5 bases between them. The CDR3 is 14 residues long. CDR1 SGDLS and CDR2 YYNGEE come from the germline V gene. Complete variable domain (other parts from reference TRBV9 and TRBJ1-3): DSGVTQTPKHLITATGQRVTLRCSPRSGDLSVYWYQQSLDQGLQFLIQYYNGEERAKGNILERFSAQQFPDLHSELNLSSLELGDSALYFCASSVSGSGNTIYFGEGSWLTVV.

The rearrangement joins TRBV11-3 to TRBJ1-1; D gene uncertain. V was cut by 4 bases and J by 4 bases, with 22 bases left in between. Germline values: CDR1 SGHNT, CDR2 YENEEA. This CDR3 contains 17 residues. The CDR3 DNA follows: TGTGCCAGCAGCTGCTACTGGCGGACGAGGGTGTGCACTGAAGCTTTCTTT. Translation gives CASSCYWRTRVCTEAFF.

The gene calls are TRBV4-2 and TRBJ2-1; 11 bases line up with TRBD2. Germline CDR1 is LGHNA and CDR2 is YNFKEQ. V lost 1 base and J lost 6; bases outside the gene matches: 2. The CDR3 loop spans 15 amino acids. The CDR3 is CASSQGLAGGNEQFF. CDR3 nucleotide sequence: TGTGCCAGCAGCCAAGGCCTAGCGGGGGGCAATGAGCAGTTCTTC.

This chain connects TRBV4-1 to TRBJ1-2, with D perhaps TRBD1 (6 bases). This CDR3 is 15 amino acids long. The germline gives CDR1 MGHRA, CDR2 YSYEKL. The V and J ends lost 0 bases and 4 bases respectively, with 12 bases between them. The CDR3: CASSQEWGRGYGYTF. CDR3 sequence (DNA): TGCGCCAGCAGCCAAGAGTGGGGGCGCGGCTATGGCTACACCTTC.

The chain recombines TRBV11-2 with TRBJ2-5; the D call may be TRBD1 or TRBD2 (6 bases each). The CDR3 is made up of 14 amino acids. CDR1 is SGHAT and CDR2 is FQNNGV in the germline V gene. The ends were cut back, 8 bases at V and 2 bases at J, with 15 bases in the middle. This chain's CDR3 is CASSRGPKQETQYF. CDR3 DNA sequence: TGTGCCAGCTCCCGGGGGCCTAAACAAGAGACCCAGTACTTC.

CDR3 region: CASSPGTVYGYNQPQHF. CDR3 nucleotides: TGCGCCAGCAGCCCTGGGACAGTTTATGGGTACAATCAGCCCCAGCATTTT. V usage is TRBV23-1 and J usage is TRBJ1-5; 7 bases map to TRBD1. TRBV23-1 is known as an ORF, though its function is uncertain. Losses at the gene ends were 6 bases for V and 3 bases for J; bases not matched to a gene: 14. The CDR3 has 17 residues.

The chain uses TRBV21-1 and TRBJ2-1. TRBV21-1 is a documented pseudogene. The CDR3 sequence is 15 residues long. In DNA, the CDR3 is TGTGCCAGCAGCAAGGACCTGAGCTCCTACAATGAGCAGTTCTTC. Translating gives CASSKDLSSYNEQFF.

V is TRBV18 and J is TRBJ2-7; TRBD2 might be the D (6 bases). This CDR3 is 17 amino acids long. Trimming took 2 bases from V and 1 from J, leaving 18 bases between them. Germline values: CDR1 KGHSH, CDR2 LQKENI. The CDR3: CASSPSVLPSASYEQYF. CDR3 sequence (DNA): TGTGCCAGCTCACCATCGGTTTTGCCTAGCGCATCCTACGAGCAGTACTTC.

The chain is built from TRBV7-8 and TRBJ2-5, with 10 nucleotides matching TRBD2. Germline V CDR1 and CDR2: SGHVS, FQNEAQ. V was pared by 5 bases and J by 5 bases, with 11 bases of the junction left unmatched. The CDR3 runs 16 residues. The CDR3 loop is CASSIRAGGLWETQYF. CDR3 nucleotides: TGTGCCAGCAGCATTCGAGCGGGGGGGCTCTGGGAGACCCAGTACTTC.

This sequence joins TRBV7-6 and TRBJ1-2; TRBD1 agrees at 12 bases. Germline assignment: CDR1 SGHVS and CDR2 FNYEAQ. The CDR3 loop spans 16 amino acids. V lost 5 bases and J lost 3; bases outside the gene matches: 7. Written as DNA, the CDR3 is TGTGCCAGCAGCCCGACCGGGACAGGGGGCGACTATGGCTACACCTTC. Encoded protein: CASSPTGTGGDYGYTF.

The chain has TRBV4-2 and TRBJ2-5; weak D call: TRBD1 (6 bases). Germline lookup yields CDR1 LGHNA and CDR2 YNFKEQ. The CDR3 is made up of 13 amino acids. Trimming stripped 11 bases from V and 1 base from J, with 14 bases between. The CDR3 protein is CAFFSGVQETQYF. The CDR3 nucleotides are TGTGCCTTCTTCTCAGGGGTCCAAGAGACCCAGTACTTC.

J is TRBJ2-5 and V is TRBV3-1 (or the pseudogene TRBV3-2); 8 bases line up with TRBD2. The germline V gene has CDR1 LGHDT and CDR2 YNNKEL (reference sequence). V was clipped by 0 bases and J by 1 base; unmatched bases: 16. This CDR3 is built from 20 residues. Here the CDR3 reads CASSQERGRDSGAPQETQYF. In DNA form, the CDR3 reads TGTGCCAGCAGCCAAGAACGGGGGCGTGATAGCGGGGCTCCCCAAGAGACCCAGTACTTC.

The V and J genes are TRBV6-6 and TRBJ2-7; TRBD1 matches at 9 bases. Per the germline V gene, CDR1 is MNHNY and CDR2 is SVGAGI (reference sequence). The CDR3 is made up of 14 amino acids. V lost 5 bases to trimming and J lost 7 bases; unmatched junction nucleotides: 9. This chain's CDR3 is CASSIRDREGEQYF. The CDR3 coding sequence is TGTGCCAGCAGTATTCGGGACAGGGAAGGGGAGCAGTACTTC.

This chain joins TRBV18 and TRBJ1-3; weak D call: TRBD1 (5 bases). This CDR3 is built from 15 residues. The ends were cut back, 3 bases at V and 5 bases at J, with 14 bases in the middle. Germline V gene lookup returns CDR1 KGHSH and CDR2 LQKENI. In nucleotides, the CDR3 is TGTGCCAGCTCACCCTCGGCAGGGCCCAGAAACACCATATATTTT. Its translation: CASSPSAGPRNTIYF.

CDR3 amino acids: CASSESGPNGYTF. Written as DNA, the CDR3 is TGCGCCAGCAGTGAGTCGGGACCAAATGGCTACACCTTC. V usage is TRBV10-1 and J usage is TRBJ1-2, with a weak D call TRBD1 (5 bases). Trimming pared 0 bases from V and 6 bases from J, leaving 8 bases between. The CDR3 runs to 13 residues. From germline, CDR1 is WNHNN and CDR2 SYGVQD (reference sequence).

CDR3 sequence reads: CSARWNTEAFF. DNA for the CDR3: TGCAGTGCTAGATGGAACACTGAAGCTTTCTTT. The chain carries TRBV20-1 and TRBJ1-1, with D uncertain. The CDR3 contains 11 residues. Germline loops: CDR1 DFQATT, CDR2 SNEGSKA (reference sequence). V gave up 2 bases and J gave up 1 base, with 2 bases separating them.

V is TRBV3-1 (or the pseudogene TRBV3-2) and J is TRBJ1-2; D may be TRBD1 (5 bases). Deletions cut 1 base from V and 5 bases from J, with 8 bases between. This CDR3 comprises 13 residues. Looked up from germline, CDR1 is LGHDT and CDR2 is YNNKEL (reference sequence). The CDR3 nucleotides read TGTGCCAGCAGCCAAGGCAGGGAATATGGCTACACCTTC. Amino acids: CASSQGREYGYTF.

The chain has TRBV15 and TRBJ2-7; D possibly corresponds to TRBD2 (6 bases). Germline loops: CDR1 LNHNV, CDR2 YYDKDF (reference sequence). V was trimmed by 6 bases and J by 0 bases, leaving 12 bases between them. There are 14 residues in the CDR3. In nucleotides, the CDR3 is TGTGCCACCAGTGTGGAGGGTAGCTCCTACGAGCAGTACTTC. It yields the protein CATSVEGSSYEQYF.

The genes are TRBV25-1 and TRBJ1-6; D might be TRBD1 (5 bases). The CDR3 consists of 15 residues. Deletions cut 1 base from V and 5 bases from J, with 9 bases between. Looked up from germline, CDR1 is MGHDK and CDR2 is SYGVNS. The CDR3 loop reads CASSEFQGNNSPLHF. Here the CDR3 DNA reads TGTGCCAGCAGTGAATTCCAGGGTAATAATTCACCCCTCCACTTT. The complete variable domain, with remaining parts taken from reference TRBV25-1 and TRBJ1-6, reads EADIYQTPRYLVIGTGKKITLECSQTMGHDKMYWYQQDPGMELHLIHYSYGVNSTEKGDLSSESTVSRIRTEHFPLTLESARPSHTSQYLCASSEFQGNNSPLHFGNGTRLTVT.

V is TRBV10-3 and J is TRBJ1-3, with 7 bases that match TRBD1. V lost 10 bases to trimming and J lost 4 bases; unmatched junction nucleotides: 10. This CDR3 is 14 amino acids long. In germline, CDR1 is ENHRY, CDR2 SYGVKD. The CDR3 DNA is TGTGCCACCCGCGCATTGACAGGGGGAAACACCATATATTTT. It codes for CATRALTGGNTIYF.

This chain joins TRBV4-2 and TRBJ1-1; D is ambiguous. The CDR3 has 13 residues. Trimming removed 0 bases at V and 4 bases at J, with 6 bases between. Per the germline V gene, CDR1 is LGHNA and CDR2 is YNFKEQ. The CDR3 region is CASSQDGSTEAFF. DNA for the CDR3: TGTGCCAGCAGCCAAGATGGGAGCACTGAAGCTTTCTTT.